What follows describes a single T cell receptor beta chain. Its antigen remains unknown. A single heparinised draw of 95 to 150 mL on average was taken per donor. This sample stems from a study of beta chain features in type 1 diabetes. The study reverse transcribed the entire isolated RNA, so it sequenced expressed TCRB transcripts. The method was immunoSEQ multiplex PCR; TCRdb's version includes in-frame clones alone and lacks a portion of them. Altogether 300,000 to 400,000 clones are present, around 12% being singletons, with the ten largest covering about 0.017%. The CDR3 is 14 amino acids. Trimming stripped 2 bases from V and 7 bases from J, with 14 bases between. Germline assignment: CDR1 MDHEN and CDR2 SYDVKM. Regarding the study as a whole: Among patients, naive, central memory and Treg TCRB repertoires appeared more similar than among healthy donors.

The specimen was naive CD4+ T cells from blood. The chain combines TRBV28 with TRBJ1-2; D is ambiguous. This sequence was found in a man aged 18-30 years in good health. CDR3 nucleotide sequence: TGTGCCAGCAGTTTAGGGCAGACAATCGGTGGCTACACCTTC. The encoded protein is CASSLGQTIGGYTF.